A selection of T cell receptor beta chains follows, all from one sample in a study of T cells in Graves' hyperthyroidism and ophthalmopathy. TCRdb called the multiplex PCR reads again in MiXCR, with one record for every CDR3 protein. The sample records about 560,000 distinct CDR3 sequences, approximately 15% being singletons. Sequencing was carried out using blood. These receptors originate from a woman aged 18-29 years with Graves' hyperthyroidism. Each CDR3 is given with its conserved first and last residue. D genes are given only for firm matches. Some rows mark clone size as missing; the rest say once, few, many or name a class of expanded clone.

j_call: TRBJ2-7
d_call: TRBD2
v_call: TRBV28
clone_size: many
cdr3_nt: TGTGCCAGCAGTCTCACGCCGGGGGGATACGAGCAGTACTTC
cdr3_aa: CASSLTPGGYEQYF

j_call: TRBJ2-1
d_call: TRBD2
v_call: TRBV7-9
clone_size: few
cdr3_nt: TGTGCCAGCACCCCGGGACTAGCGGGCAATGAGCAGTTCTTC
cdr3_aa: CASTPGLAGNEQFF

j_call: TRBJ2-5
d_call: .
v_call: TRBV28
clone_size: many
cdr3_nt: TGTGCCAGCAGTCCGTTCGGGAACCAAGAGACCCAGTACTTC
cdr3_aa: CASSPFGNQETQYF

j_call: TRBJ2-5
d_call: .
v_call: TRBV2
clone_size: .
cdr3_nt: TGTGCCAGCAGCTCGAAGGCGCAAGGGGCTGGGGAGACCCAGTACTTC
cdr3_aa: CASSSKAQGAGETQYF

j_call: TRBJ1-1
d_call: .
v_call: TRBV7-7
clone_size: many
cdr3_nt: TGTGCCAGCAGCTTACCAGGCAGCGCTAACACTGAAGCTTTCTTT
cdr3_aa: CASSLPGSANTEAFF

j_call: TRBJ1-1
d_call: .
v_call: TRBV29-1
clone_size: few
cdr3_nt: TGCAGCGTTCGATTAGAAGCTTTCTTT
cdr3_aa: CSVRLEAFF

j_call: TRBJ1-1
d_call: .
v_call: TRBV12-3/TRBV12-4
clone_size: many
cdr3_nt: TGTGCCAGCCGTAAAAACAGGCTGAACACTGAAGCTTTCTTT
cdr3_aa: CASRKNRLNTEAFF

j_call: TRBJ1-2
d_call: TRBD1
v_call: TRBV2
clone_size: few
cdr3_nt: TGTGCCAGCAGGTTAGGCCAGGACAGGGGTGGCTACACCTTC
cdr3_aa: CASRLGQDRGGYTF

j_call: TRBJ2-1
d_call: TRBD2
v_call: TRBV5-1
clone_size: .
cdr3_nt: TGCGCCAGCAGCTTCACCGGGGGGATCTCCTACAATGAGCAGTTCTTC
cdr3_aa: CASSFTGGISYNEQFF

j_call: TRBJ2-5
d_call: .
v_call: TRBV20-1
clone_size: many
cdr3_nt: TGCAGTGCTAGGGGAGGTGGGTTAGGAGAGACCCAGTACTTC
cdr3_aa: CSARGGGLGETQYF

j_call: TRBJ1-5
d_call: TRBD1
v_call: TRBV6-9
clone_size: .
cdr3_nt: TGTGCCAGCAGTCAAAGAACGGGACAGTCCAATCAGCCCCAGCATTTT
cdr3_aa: CASSQRTGQSNQPQHF

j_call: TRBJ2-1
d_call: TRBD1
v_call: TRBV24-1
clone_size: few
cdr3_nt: TGTGCCACCAGTGATCCGGGACAGGGTGTCGATGAGCAGTTCTTC
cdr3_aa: CATSDPGQGVDEQFF

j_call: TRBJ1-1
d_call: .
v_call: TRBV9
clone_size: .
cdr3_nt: TGTGCCAGCAGCGTAGATCAGGGATGGGAGGGAACTGAAGCTTTCTTT
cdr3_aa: CASSVDQGWEGTEAFF

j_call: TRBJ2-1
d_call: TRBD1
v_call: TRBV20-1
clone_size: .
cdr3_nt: TGCAGTGCTCGGACAGGGGGCTCCTACAATGAGCAGTTCTTC
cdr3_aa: CSARTGGSYNEQFF

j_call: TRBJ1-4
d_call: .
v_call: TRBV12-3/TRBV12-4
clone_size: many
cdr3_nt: TGTGCCAGCGGAGTGGGAACTAATGAAAAACTGTTTTTT
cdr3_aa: CASGVGTNEKLFF

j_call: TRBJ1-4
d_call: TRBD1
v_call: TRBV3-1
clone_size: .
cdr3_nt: TGTGCCAGCAGCCAAGAGAGGACAGGGGGAGGGGAAAAACTGTTTTTT
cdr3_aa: CASSQERTGGGEKLFF

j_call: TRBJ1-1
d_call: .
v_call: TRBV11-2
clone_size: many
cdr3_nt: TGTGCCAGCAGCTTAGATCAGGACACTGAAGCTTTCTTT
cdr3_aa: CASSLDQDTEAFF

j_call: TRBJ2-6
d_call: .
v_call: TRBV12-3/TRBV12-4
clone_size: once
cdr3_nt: TGTGCCAGCAGTCGCTCTGGGACCAACGTCCTGACTTTC
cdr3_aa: CASSRSGTNVLTF

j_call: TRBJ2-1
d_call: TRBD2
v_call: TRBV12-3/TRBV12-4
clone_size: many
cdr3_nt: TGTGCCAGCAGACCTGCACTAGCGGCTTCCTACAATGAGCAGTTCTTC
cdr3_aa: CASRPALAASYNEQFF

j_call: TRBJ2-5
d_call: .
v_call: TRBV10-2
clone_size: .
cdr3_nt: TGCGCCAGCAGTGAGTCTGACGTTCGGGGGGAGACCCAGTACTTC
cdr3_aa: CASSESDVRGETQYF

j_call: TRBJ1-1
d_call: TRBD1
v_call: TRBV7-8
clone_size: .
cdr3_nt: TGTGCCAGCAGCTTAGCGAACCAGGGGGCGCGGACTGAAGCTTTCTTT
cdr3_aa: CASSLANQGARTEAFF

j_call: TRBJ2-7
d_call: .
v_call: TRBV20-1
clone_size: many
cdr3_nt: TGCAGTGCTAGACCCGGCGGACAGCTCTACGAGCAGTACTTC
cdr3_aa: CSARPGGQLYEQYF

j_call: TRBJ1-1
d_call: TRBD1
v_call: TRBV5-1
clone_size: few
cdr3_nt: TGCGCCAGCAGCTGGGGACAGGGGCAGAGAAACACTGAAGCTTTCTTT
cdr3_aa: CASSWGQGQRNTEAFF

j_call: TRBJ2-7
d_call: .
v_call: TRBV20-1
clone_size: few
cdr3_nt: TGCAGTGCCAGAACGGGGACGGCCTCCTACGAGCAGTACTTC
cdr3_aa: CSARTGTASYEQYF

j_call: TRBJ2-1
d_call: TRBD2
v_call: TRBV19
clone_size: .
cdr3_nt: TGTGCCAGTAGTATTCCTAGCGGGGGGATCCGTAGGATTGAGCAGTTCTTC
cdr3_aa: CASSIPSGGIRRIEQFF

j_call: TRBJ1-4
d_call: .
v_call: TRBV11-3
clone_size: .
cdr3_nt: TGTGCCAGCAGTAGACAGCCTTCAACTAATGAAAAACTGTTTTTT
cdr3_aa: CASSRQPSTNEKLFF

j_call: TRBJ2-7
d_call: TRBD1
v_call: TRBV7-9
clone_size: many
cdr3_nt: TGTGCCAGCAGCTATGAGGTGACAGGGTTCGAGCAGTACTTC
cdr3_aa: CASSYEVTGFEQYF

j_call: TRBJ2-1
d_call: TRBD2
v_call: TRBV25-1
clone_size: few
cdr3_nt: TGTGCCAGCAGTGAAACTAGCGGGAGCACGGATGAGCAGTTCTTC
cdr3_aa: CASSETSGSTDEQFF

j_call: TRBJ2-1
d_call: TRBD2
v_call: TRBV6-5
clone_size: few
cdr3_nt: TGTGCCAGCAGTTACTCTGGGACTAGCGGGGTATCGGTCAATGAGCAGTTCTTC
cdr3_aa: CASSYSGTSGVSVNEQFF

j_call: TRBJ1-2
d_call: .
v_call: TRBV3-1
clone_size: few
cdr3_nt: TGTGCCAGCAGCCAAGTTGAGACAGGAAGATCCTATGGCTACACCTTC
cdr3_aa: CASSQVETGRSYGYTF

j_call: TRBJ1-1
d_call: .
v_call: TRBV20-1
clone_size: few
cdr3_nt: TGCAGTGCTAGCTTTGGGCCAGCTTTCTTT
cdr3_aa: CSASFGPAFF

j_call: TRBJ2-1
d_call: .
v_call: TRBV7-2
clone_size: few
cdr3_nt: TGTGCCAGCAGCTGGACTTCAGGGGCCGGGGGAAACAATGAGCAGTTCTTC
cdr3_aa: CASSWTSGAGGNNEQFF

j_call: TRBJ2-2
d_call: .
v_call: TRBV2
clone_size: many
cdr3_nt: TGTGCCAGCAGCCCACCCCCTGGACGGACGAACACCGGGGAGCTGTTTTTT
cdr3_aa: CASSPPPGRTNTGELFF

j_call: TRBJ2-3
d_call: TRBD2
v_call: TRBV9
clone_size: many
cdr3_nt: TGTGCCAGCAGCGTAGCTACGCCCGGGACTAGCGGGTGGACAGATACGCAGTATTTT
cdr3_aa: CASSVATPGTSGWTDTQYF

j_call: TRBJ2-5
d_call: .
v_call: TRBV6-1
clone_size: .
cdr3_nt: TGTGCCAGCAGTGACCGATTCCCGAGTGGAGAGACCCAGTACTTC
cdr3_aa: CASSDRFPSGETQYF

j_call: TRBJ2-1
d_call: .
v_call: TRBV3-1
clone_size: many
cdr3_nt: TGTGCCAGCAGCCAAGATAGTTCAATTGATGAGCAGTTCTTC
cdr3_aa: CASSQDSSIDEQFF

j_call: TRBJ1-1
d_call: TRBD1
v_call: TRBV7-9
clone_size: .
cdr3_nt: TGTGCCAGCAGCTTACGGGACAGCCTGAACACTGAAGCTTTCTTT
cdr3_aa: CASSLRDSLNTEAFF

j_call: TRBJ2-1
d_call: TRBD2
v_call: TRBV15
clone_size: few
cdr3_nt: TGTGCCACCAGCAGTTGGCGGGAGGTCTCCGACAATGAGCAGTTCTTC
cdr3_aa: CATSSWREVSDNEQFF

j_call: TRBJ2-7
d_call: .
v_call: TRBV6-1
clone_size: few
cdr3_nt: TGTGCCAGCGGCCGGGACGGAAGCTCCTACGAGCAGTACTTC
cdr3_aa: CASGRDGSSYEQYF

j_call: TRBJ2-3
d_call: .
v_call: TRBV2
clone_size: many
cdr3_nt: TGTGCCAGCTCGGAATGGGGTATTGGCACAGATACGCAGTATTTT
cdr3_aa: CASSEWGIGTDTQYF